This entry features one TCR beta chain sequence. These data belong to a study of blood T cell repertoires in COVID-19. About the study: Specimens from acute and convalescent COVID-19 originated in the United States, Italy and Spain. Nucleic acid was either cDNA or gDNA, and it came from T cells, B-cell-depleted T cells, or PBMCs.

CDR1 is MNHEY and CDR2 is SVGEGT in the germline V gene. The ends were cut back, 2 bases at V and 1 base at J, with 5 bases in the middle. The CDR3 has 13 amino acids. Some clones are missing from TCRdb's copy, which holds only in-frame ones; the method was immunoSEQ multiplex PCR. The repertoire holds 35,000 to 40,000 clones, with around 80% as singletons. The chain combines TRBV6-2 or TRBV6-3 with TRBJ1-2; D not certain. This sequence originates from a man older than 75 with active or convalescent COVID-19. Sequencing was done on a sample of peripheral blood. The CDR3 DNA reads as TGTGCCAGCAGTTACCAGATTAACTATGGCTACACCTTC. It is translated as CASSYQINYGYTF.